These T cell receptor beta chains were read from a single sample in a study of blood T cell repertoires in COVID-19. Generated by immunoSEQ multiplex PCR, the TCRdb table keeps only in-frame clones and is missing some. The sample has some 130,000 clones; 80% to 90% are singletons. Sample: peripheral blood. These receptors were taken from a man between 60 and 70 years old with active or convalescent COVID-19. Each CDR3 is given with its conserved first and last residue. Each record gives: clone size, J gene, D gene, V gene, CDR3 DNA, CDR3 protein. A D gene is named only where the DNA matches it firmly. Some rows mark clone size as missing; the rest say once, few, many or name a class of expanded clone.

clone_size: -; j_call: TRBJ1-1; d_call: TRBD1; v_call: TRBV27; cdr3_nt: TGTGCCAGCAGTTTAGTCGGCAGGGGGCGTACTGAAGCTTTCTTT; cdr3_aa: CASSLVGRGRTEAFF
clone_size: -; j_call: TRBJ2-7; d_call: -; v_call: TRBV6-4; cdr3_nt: TGTGCCAGCAGTGACCCGGGCTCCTACGAGCAGTACTTC; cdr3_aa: CASSDPGSYEQYF
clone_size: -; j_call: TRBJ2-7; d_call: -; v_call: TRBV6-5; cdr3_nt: TGTGCCAGCAGTTATCGAGATACCTACGAGCAGTACTTC; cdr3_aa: CASSYRDTYEQYF
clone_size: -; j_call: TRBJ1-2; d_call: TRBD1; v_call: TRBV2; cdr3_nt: TGTGCCAGCAGGAGGAGGGGGCAACCCTATGGCTACACCTTC; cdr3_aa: CASRRRGQPYGYTF
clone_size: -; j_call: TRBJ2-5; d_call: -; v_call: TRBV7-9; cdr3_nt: TGTGCCAGCAGCTTAAGAGTGGGGGCCCAAGAGACCCAGTACTTC; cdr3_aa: CASSLRVGAQETQYF
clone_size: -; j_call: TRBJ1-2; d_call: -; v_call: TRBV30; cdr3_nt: TGTGCCGGCTCAATAAATTCTAACTATGGCTACACCTTC; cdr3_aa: CAGSINSNYGYTF
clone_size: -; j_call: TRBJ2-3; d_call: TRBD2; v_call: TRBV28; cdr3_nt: TGTGCCAGCAGTCTCCCCCGGACTAGCGGCACAGATACGCAGTATTTT; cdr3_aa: CASSLPRTSGTDTQYF
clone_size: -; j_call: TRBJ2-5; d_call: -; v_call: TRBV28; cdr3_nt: TGTGCCAGCAGCGTCTTAACGGGGGTCCAAGAGACCCAGTACTTC; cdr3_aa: CASSVLTGVQETQYF
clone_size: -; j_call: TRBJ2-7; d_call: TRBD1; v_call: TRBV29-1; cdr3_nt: TGCAGCGTTCGAGCAGGGGGCACCTACGAGCAGTACTTC; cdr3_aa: CSVRAGGTYEQYF
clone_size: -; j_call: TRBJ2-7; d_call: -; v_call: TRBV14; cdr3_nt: TGTGCCAGCAGTCTTACAGGGTTTAGAGCGGGAGAGCAGTACTTC; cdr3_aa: CASSLTGFRAGEQYF
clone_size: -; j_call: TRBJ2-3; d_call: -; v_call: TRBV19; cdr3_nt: TGTGCCAGTAGTAGTCCGTCGAGGGCTGCTAGCACAGATACGCAGTATTTT; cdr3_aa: CASSSPSRAASTDTQYF
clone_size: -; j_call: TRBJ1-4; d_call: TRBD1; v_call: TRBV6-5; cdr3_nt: TGTGCCAGCAGCGTCGGGACAGACCTTGTAAGTCGTCTGTTTTTT; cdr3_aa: CASSVGTDLVSRLFF
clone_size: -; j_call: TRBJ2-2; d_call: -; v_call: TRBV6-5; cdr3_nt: TGTGCCGCACACTCGGGGTCAGGCGGAACCGGGGAGCTGTTTTTT; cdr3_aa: CAAHSGSGGTGELFF
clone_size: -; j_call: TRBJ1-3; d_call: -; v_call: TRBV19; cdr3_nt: TGTGCCAGTAGCTCTATGGGCCGCAACTCTGGAAACACCATATATTTT; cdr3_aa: CASSSMGRNSGNTIYF
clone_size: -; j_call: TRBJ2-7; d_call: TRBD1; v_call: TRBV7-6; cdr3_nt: TGTGCCAGCAGCCTGCATGGGACAGGAAGGGGATATGAGCAGTACTTC; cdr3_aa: CASSLHGTGRGYEQYF
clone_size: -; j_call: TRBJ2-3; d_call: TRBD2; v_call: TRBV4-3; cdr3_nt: TGCGCCAGCAGCCAAGAGGTTGCTAAGCGGGGGGGGATCACAGATACGCAGTATTTT; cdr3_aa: CASSQEVAKRGGITDTQYF
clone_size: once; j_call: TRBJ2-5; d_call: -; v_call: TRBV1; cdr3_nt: TGCACCAGCAGCCAAGATCTCCGCACGGAGACGGAGACCCAGTACTTC; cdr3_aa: CTSSQDLRTETETQYF
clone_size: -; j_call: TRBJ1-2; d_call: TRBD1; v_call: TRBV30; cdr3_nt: TGTGCCTGGAGCGTCTCCGGGACAGGGGGCTTTGGCTACACCTTC; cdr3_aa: CAWSVSGTGGFGYTF
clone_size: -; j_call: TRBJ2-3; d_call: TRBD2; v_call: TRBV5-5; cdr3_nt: TGTGCCAGCAGCCGAGGACTAGCTGAAGATACGCAGTATTTT; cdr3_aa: CASSRGLAEDTQYF
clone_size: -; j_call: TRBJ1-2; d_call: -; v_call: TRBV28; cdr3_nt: TGTGCCACCAGTTTAGCCGACAGTCAGCTAAACTATGGCTACACCTTC; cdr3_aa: CATSLADSQLNYGYTF
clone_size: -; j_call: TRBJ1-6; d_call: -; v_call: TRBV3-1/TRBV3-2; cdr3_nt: TGTGCCAGCAGCCAGTTAGGCAGGTCCCCTAATTCACCCCTCCACTTT; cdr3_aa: CASSQLGRSPNSPLHF
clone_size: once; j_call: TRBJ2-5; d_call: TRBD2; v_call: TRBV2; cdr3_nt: TGTGCCAGCAGTGACGGGGGAGGGCGGGAGACCCAGTACTTC; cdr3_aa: CASSDGGGRETQYF
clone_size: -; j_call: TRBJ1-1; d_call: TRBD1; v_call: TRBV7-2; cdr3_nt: TGTGCCAGCCGGACAGGCCATCTGAGGATGAACACTGAAGCTTTCTTT; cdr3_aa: CASRTGHLRMNTEAFF
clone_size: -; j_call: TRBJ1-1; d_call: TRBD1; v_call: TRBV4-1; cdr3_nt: TGCGCCAGCAGCCAAAGACAGGGGATCATGAACACTGAAGCTTTCTTT; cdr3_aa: CASSQRQGIMNTEAFF
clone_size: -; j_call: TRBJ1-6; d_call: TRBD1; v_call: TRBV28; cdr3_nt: TGTGCCAGCAACACAGGGGACCCGATCCCCCTCCACTTT; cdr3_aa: CASNTGDPIPLHF
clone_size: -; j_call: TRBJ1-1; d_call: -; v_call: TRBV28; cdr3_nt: TGTGCCAGCAGTTTGCTAGGGAACACTGAAGCTTTCTTT; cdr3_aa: CASSLLGNTEAFF
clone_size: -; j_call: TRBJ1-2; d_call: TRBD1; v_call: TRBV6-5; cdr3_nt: TGTGCCAGCTGGACCCTACAGGGGAACTATGGCTACACCTTC; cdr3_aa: CASWTLQGNYGYTF
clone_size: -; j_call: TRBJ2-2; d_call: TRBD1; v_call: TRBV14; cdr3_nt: TGTGCCAGCAGCCCGGGACAGACGAACACCGGGGAGCTGTTTTTT; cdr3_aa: CASSPGQTNTGELFF
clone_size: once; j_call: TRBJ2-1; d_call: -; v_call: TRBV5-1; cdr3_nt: TGCGCCAGCAGCTTGGATCCTTCCTACAATGAGCAGTTCTTC; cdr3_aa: CASSLDPSYNEQFF
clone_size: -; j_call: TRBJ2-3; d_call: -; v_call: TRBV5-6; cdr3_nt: TGTGCCAGCAGCTTGAGGACTACCCGCGGAGATACGCAGTATTTT; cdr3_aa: CASSLRTTRGDTQYF
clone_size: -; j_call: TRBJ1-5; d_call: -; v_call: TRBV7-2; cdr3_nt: TGTGCCAGCAGCTTAGTCGGCTACTCCAGGGAACAGCCCCAGCATTTT; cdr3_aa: CASSLVGYSREQPQHF
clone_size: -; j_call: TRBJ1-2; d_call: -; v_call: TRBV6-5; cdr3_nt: TGTGCCAGCAGTCGGACAGATAAAGATGGCTACACCTTC; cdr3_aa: CASSRTDKDGYTF
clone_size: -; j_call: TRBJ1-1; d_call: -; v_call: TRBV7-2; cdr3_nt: TGTGCCAGCAGGCTAACCTCGAACACTGAAGCTTTCTTT; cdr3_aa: CASRLTSNTEAFF
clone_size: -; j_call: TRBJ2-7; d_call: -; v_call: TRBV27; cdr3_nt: TGTGCCAGCAGTCGTGGACTATCCTACGAGCAGTACTTC; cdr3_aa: CASSRGLSYEQYF
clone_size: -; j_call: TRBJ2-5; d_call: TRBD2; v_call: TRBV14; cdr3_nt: TGTGCCAGCAGCCAGGGGACTAGCGGGGTTGAGACCCAGTACTTC; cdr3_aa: CASSQGTSGVETQYF
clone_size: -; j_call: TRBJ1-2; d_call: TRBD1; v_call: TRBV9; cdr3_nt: TGTGCCAGCAGCGTAGCGGGACAGGGATATGGCTACACCTTC; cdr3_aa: CASSVAGQGYGYTF
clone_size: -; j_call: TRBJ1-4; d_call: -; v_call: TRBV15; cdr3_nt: TGTGCCACCAGCAGAGATCGGACCCCGAGGGCGGCTAATGAAAAACTGTTTTTT; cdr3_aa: CATSRDRTPRAANEKLFF
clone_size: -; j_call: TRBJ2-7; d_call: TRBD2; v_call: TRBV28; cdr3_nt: TGTGCCAGCAAGGAGACTAGCCGTCTCGAGCAGTACTTC; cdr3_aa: CASKETSRLEQYF
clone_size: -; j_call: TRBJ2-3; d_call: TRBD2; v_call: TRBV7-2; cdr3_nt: TGTGCCAGCAGCCAGGGACTAGCGGGGTGGACAGATACGCAGTATTTT; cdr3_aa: CASSQGLAGWTDTQYF
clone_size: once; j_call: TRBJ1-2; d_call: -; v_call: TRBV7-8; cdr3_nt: TGTGCCAGCAGCTCTATGGGGGGGGTACCGCATGGCTACACCTTC; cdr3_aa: CASSSMGGVPHGYTF
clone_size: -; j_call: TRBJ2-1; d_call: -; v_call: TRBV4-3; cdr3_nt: TGCGCCAGCAGCCCTACGTCGGGCTACAATGAGCAGTTCTTC; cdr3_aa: CASSPTSGYNEQFF
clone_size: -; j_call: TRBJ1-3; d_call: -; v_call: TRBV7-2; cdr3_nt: TGTGCCAGCAGCTTCAGAGGGCGCGGTGGAAACACCATATATTTT; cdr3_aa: CASSFRGRGGNTIYF
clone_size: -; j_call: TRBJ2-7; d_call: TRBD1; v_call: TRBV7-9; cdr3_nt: TGTGCCAGCAGCTCCCGTCAAGGACAGGGGATGAGCGAGCAGTACTTC; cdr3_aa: CASSSRQGQGMSEQYF
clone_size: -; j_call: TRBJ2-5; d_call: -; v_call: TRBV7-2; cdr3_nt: TGTGCCAGCAGCTTATACCTCGGGGGACAAGAGACCCAGTACTTC; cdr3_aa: CASSLYLGGQETQYF
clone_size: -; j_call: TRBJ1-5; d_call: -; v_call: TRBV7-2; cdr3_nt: TGTGCCAGCAGCTTAGAGGCACAGCAGCCCCAGCATTTT; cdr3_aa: CASSLEAQQPQHF
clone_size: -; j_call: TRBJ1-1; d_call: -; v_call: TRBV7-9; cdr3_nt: TGTGCCAGCAGCTTTTCCGGGGGCGGGAGTGAAGCTTTCTTT; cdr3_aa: CASSFSGGGSEAFF
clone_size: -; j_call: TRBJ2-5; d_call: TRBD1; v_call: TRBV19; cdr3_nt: TGTGCCAGTAGTATTGGGACAGGGGATGGAGAGACCCAGTACTTC; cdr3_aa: CASSIGTGDGETQYF
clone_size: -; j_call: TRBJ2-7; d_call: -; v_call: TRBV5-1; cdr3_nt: TGCGCCAGCAGCCTCAGGGGGGCTGGGGGAAGCTCCTACGAGCAGTACTTC; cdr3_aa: CASSLRGAGGSSYEQYF
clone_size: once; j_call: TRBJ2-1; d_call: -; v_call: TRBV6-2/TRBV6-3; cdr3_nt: TGTGCCAGCAGTTGGTCTCAGGGGCCCTCCTACAATGAGCAGTTCTTC; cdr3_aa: CASSWSQGPSYNEQFF
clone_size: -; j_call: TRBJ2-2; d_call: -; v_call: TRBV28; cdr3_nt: TGTGCCAGCAGTTTTTTGGGGGCACAGACCGGGGAGCTGTTTTTT; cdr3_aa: CASSFLGAQTGELFF
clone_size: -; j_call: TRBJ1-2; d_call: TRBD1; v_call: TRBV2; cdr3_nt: TGTGCCAGCAGTGGGGGGGACAGGGGTCACGGCTACACCTTC; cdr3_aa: CASSGGDRGHGYTF
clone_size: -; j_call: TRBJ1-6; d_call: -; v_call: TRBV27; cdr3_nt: TGTGCCAGCAGTAGGAGTTCGGATTCACCCCTCCACTTT; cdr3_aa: CASSRSSDSPLHF
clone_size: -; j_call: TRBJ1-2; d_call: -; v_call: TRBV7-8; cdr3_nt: TGTGCCAGCAGCCGGAGGCCTGTTGCGAACTATGGCTACACCTTC; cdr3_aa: CASSRRPVANYGYTF
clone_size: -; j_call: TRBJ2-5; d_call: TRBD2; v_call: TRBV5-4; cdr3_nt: TGTGCCAGCAGCTTGGCGACTAGCGGGGGCCAAGAGACCCAGTACTTC; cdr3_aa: CASSLATSGGQETQYF
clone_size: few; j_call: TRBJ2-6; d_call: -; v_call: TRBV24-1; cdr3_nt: TGTGCCACCAGTGATCTCTCCTCTGGGGCCAACGTCCTGACTTTC; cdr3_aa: CATSDLSSGANVLTF